The 26 T cell receptor beta chains below come from one sample, sequenced in a study of vaccination and CD4 T cells after COVID-19. TCRdb fed the PCR reads into MiXCR, producing one record per CDR3 protein. The table has approximately 14,000 distinct CDR3 sequences, roughly 71% seen once. The source was CD4+ T cells from blood, collected after SARS-CoV-2 vaccination. The receptors were gathered from a human donor who had recovered from COVID-19.

The chain carries TRBV20-1 and TRBJ1-1, with D unresolved. The length of the CDR3 is 12 residues. V was clipped by 3 bases and J by 0 bases, with 5 bases between them. Germline values: CDR1 DFQATT, CDR2 SNEGSKA (reference sequence). The CDR3 DNA sequence: TGCAGTGCTAGCCAGGTGAACACTGAAGCTTTCTTT. It codes for CSASQVNTEAFF.

The V and J genes are TRBV6-1 and TRBJ2-2; D is ambiguous. Germline CDR1 MNHNS, CDR2 SASEGT. The CDR3 totals 14 residues. V lost 4 bases and J lost 1, with 7 bases in between. CDR3 amino acids: CASSGNRNTGELFF. In DNA, the CDR3 is TGTGCCAGCAGTGGTAACAGGAACACCGGGGAGCTGTTTTTT.

J is TRBJ2-7 and V is TRBV27; 8 bases match TRBD2. Per the germline V gene, CDR1 is MNHEY and CDR2 is SMNVEV (reference sequence). J gave up 3 bases and V 5 bases, and 9 bases lay outside the gene matches. CDR3 length: 15 amino acids. The CDR3 DNA reads TGTGCCAGCAGTCCCCGAGCGGGAGTTGGCTACGAGCAGTACTTC. It encodes CASSPRAGVGYEQYF.

This clonotype was detected once. The V gene is TRBV7-2, the J gene TRBJ2-5; D possibly corresponds to TRBD2 (6 bases). This CDR3 has 15 residues. Trimming took off 5 bases at V and 5 bases at J, with 18 bases between the two ends. The germline CDR1 and CDR2 sequences are SGHTA and FQGNSA. CDR3 in DNA: TGTGCCAGCAGCCCGTACACGGGGGAGGAGGAGACCCAGTACTTC. It encodes CASSPYTGEEETQYF.

V usage is TRBV19 and J usage is TRBJ2-7, with a tentative D call TRBD2 (5 bases). The CDR3 consists of 15 residues. The V gene's germline CDR1 is LNHDA and CDR2 SQIVND (reference sequence). V lost 5 bases and J 0 bases, leaving 14 bases between the germline ends. CDR3 nucleotides: TGTGCCAGTAGTGAAGCGGACTCCTACTCCTACGAGCAGTACTTC. Protein: CASSEADSYSYEQYF.

CDR3 sequence reads: CSARPGAGNTGELFF. CDR3 coding DNA: TGCAGTGCTCGCCCCGGGGCAGGGAACACCGGGGAGCTGTTTTTT. The gene calls are TRBV20-1 and TRBJ2-2; D possibly uses TRBD1 or TRBD2 (5 bases each). The V gene lost 5 bases and the J gene lost 1 base, with 14 bases spanning the gap. The CDR3 has 15 amino acids. The germline V gene encodes CDR1 DFQATT and CDR2 SNEGSKA (reference sequence).

The V and J genes are TRBV15 and TRBJ2-5; a weak D match, TRBD1 (5 bases). The CDR3 runs to 15 residues. V was shortened by 1 base and J by 9 bases, with 18 bases between the two germline ends. CDR1 is LNHNV and CDR2 is YYDKDF in the germline V gene (reference sequence). The CDR3 reads CATSRAGNPSRAQYF. In DNA, the CDR3 is TGTGCCACCAGCAGAGCTGGCAACCCAAGCAGGGCCCAGTACTTC.

This sequence joins TRBV6-6 and TRBJ2-5, with D perhaps assigned TRBD1 or TRBD2 (5 bases each). From germline, CDR1 is MNHNY and CDR2 SVGAGI (reference sequence). The CDR3 spans 16 residues. The V gene lost 2 bases and the J gene lost 1 base, with 14 bases spanning the gap. The CDR3 sequence: CASSYGAAGTQETQYF. In nucleotides, the CDR3 is TGTGCCAGCAGTTACGGGGCGGCAGGGACCCAAGAGACCCAGTACTTC.

This chain uses TRBV20-1 with TRBJ2-2; TRBD1 or TRBD2 may be the D gene (5 bases each). Trimming took 0 bases from V and 3 from J, leaving 14 bases between them. Germline V lookup: CDR1 DFQATT, CDR2 SNEGSKA (reference sequence). The length of the CDR3 is 16 residues. The CDR3 region is CSARDIGTEHTGELFF. CDR3 in DNA: TGCAGTGCTAGAGATATCGGGACCGAACACACCGGGGAGCTGTTTTTT.

This clonotype came up a few times. J is TRBJ2-5 and V is TRBV7-6; D call uncertain. The V and J ends lost 1 base and 5 bases respectively, with 5 bases between them. Germline V gene sequence: CDR1 SGHVS, CDR2 FNYEAQ. CDR3 length: 12 amino acids. The CDR3 is CASSLVVETQYF. The CDR3 DNA reads as TGTGCCAGCAGCTTAGTCGTTGAGACCCAGTACTTC.

The rearrangement uses TRBV4-1 and TRBJ2-2, with TRBD2 identical over 8 bases. This CDR3 has 15 amino acids. With 4 bases clipped from V and 5 bases from J, the junction kept 6 bases outside the gene matches. The V gene's germline CDR1 is MGHRA and CDR2 YSYEKL. The CDR3 nucleotides read TGCGCCAGCAGCCTCAGCGGGAGTTGGACCGGGGAGCTGTTTTTT. Translated: CASSLSGSWTGELFF.

V is TRBV6-1 and J is TRBJ1-1; D is perhaps TRBD1 (5 bases). From germline, CDR1 is MNHNS and CDR2 SASEGT. V was trimmed by 5 bases and J by 7 bases, leaving 14 bases between them. The CDR3 spans 13 residues. The CDR3 here is CASSRPGRIEAFF. The CDR3 DNA follows: TGTGCCAGCAGTAGGCCGGGACGGATTGAAGCTTTCTTT.

The V gene is TRBV2, the J gene TRBJ1-5; D is unclear. Germline CDR1 reads SNHLY; CDR2 reads FYNNEI. Trimming stripped 5 bases from V and 4 bases from J, with 15 bases between. The CDR3 is made up of 15 amino acids. The CDR3 nucleotides read TGTGCCAGCAGTACCGGTCAACAGCGGAATCAGCCCCAGCATTTT. Encoded protein: CASSTGQQRNQPQHF.

This clonotype was picked up a small number of times. The chain employs TRBV19 and TRBJ1-6; unclear D gene. Germline V CDR1 and CDR2: LNHDA, SQIVND (reference sequence). This CDR3 is built from 15 residues. Trimming shortened V by 3 bases and J by 8 bases, and 14 bases separated the two germline ends. Here the CDR3 reads CASSMAGGGDSPLHF. In DNA form, the CDR3 reads TGTGCCAGTAGTATGGCTGGAGGTGGGGATTCACCCCTCCACTTT.

The rearrangement uses TRBV29-1 and TRBJ1-1, with D possibly TRBD1 on 5 matching bases. The CDR3 consists of 11 residues. V was cut by 5 bases and J by 7 bases, with 11 bases left in between. The V gene's germline CDR1 is SQVTM and CDR2 ANQGSEA. As DNA, the CDR3 is TGCAGCGTTCGGACCGGGGGTGAAGCTTTCTTT. It encodes CSVRTGGEAFF.

The rearrangement links TRBV7-8 to TRBJ2-7; D is uncertain. Between the trimmed V and J ends, which lost 1 base and 2 bases, there was a span of 9 bases. Germline lookup yields CDR1 SGHVS and CDR2 FQNEAQ. The CDR3 is 14 amino acids. The CDR3 loop reads CASSLEVVAYEQYF. The CDR3 nucleotides read TGTGCCAGCAGCTTAGAAGTCGTAGCCTACGAGCAGTACTTC.

J is TRBJ1-2 and V is TRBV2, with D perhaps matching TRBD1 (5 bases). The germline CDR1 and CDR2 sequences are SNHLY and FYNNEI. Trimming shortened V by 6 bases and J by 1 base, and 9 bases separated the two germline ends. The length of the CDR3 is 13 residues. The CDR3: CASRPDSNYGYTF. The CDR3 DNA reads TGTGCCAGCAGGCCCGACAGTAACTATGGCTACACCTTC.

This chain links TRBV19 with TRBJ1-4; D is unresolved. The CDR3 consists of 14 residues. CDR1 is LNHDA, CDR2 SQIVND, per germline (reference sequence). Deletions cut 4 bases from V and 4 bases from J, with 10 bases between. As DNA, the CDR3 is TGTGCCAGTAGTACCGGGAGTAGTAATGAAAAACTGTTTTTT. Encoded protein: CASSTGSSNEKLFF. Complete variable domain (other parts from reference TRBV19 and TRBJ1-4): DGGITQSPKYLFRKEGQNVTLSCEQNLNHDAMYWYRQDPGQGLRLIYYSQIVNDFQKGDIAEGYSVSREKKESFPLTVTSAQKNPTAFYLCASSTGSSNEKLFFGSGTQLSVL.

A few counts support this clonotype. The chain links TRBV7-8 to TRBJ1-4, with 9 nucleotides matching TRBD1. Germline V gene sequence: CDR1 SGHVS, CDR2 FQNEAQ. V gave up 5 bases and J gave up 8 bases; unmatched junction bases: 12. The CDR3 spans 16 residues. The CDR3 is CASSDKRRTGEEKLFF. In DNA, the CDR3 is TGTGCCAGCAGCGACAAAAGGAGGACAGGGGAAGAAAAACTGTTTTTT.

The chain joins TRBV20-1 to TRBJ2-7; weak D call: TRBD2 (5 bases). The CDR3 runs 13 residues. V dropped 6 bases and J dropped 6 bases, with 18 bases sitting between them. Germline-derived CDR1 and CDR2 are DFQATT and SNEGSKA (reference sequence). The CDR3 nucleotides are TGCAGTGCGCCGAGGGCCCCAGACTCCGAGCAGTACTTC. Translation: CSAPRAPDSEQYF.

J is TRBJ2-6 and V is TRBV7-2, with D hard to call. V lost 0 bases, J lost 10 bases, and 7 bases lay in between. This CDR3 region has 13 residues. Germline V gene data show CDR1 as SGHTA and CDR2 as FQGNSA. The CDR3 nucleotides are TGTGCCAGCAGCTTAGCTTCAATAAACGTCCTGACTTTC. Translated, it gives CASSLASINVLTF.

This clonotype was detected only a few times. CDR3 DNA sequence: TGTGCCAGCAGTGAAGAGATCTCACCCCTCCACTTT. Protein product: CASSEEISPLHF. This sequence joins TRBV2 and TRBJ1-6, with D uncertain. This CDR3 has 12 residues. CDR1 is SNHLY, CDR2 FYNNEI, per germline. V lost 1 base to trimming and J lost 10 bases, with 5 bases between them.

The J gene is TRBJ1-2, the V gene TRBV2; no firm D call. Trimming removed 2 bases from V and 4 bases from J, with 11 bases in between. Germline lookup yields CDR1 SNHLY and CDR2 FYNNEI. The CDR3 runs to 14 residues. Written as DNA, the CDR3 is TGTGCCAGCAGTGAACTCGGCCCCCTCTATGGCTACACCTTC. This codes for CASSELGPLYGYTF.

In this sample, this clonotype turned up once. The chain uses TRBV7-9 and TRBJ2-1; the match to TRBD2 covers 7 bases. CDR1 is SEHNR, CDR2 FQNEAQ, per germline (reference sequence). This CDR3 is built from 16 residues. J lost 14 bases, V lost 1 base, and 17 bases had no gene match. CDR3 in amino acids: CASSLVWGGAREIEFF. The CDR3 bases are TGTGCCAGCAGCTTAGTGTGGGGGGGTGCGCGGGAGATTGAGTTCTTC. The entire variable domain, with the rest obtained from reference TRBV7-9 and TRBJ2-1, is as follows: DTGVSQNPRHKITKRGQNVTFRCDPISEHNRLYWYRQTLGQGPEFLTYFQNEAQLEKSRLLSDRFSAERPKGSFSTLEIQRTEQGDSAMYLCASSLVWGGAREIEFFGPGTRLTVL.

The chain carries TRBV6-7 and TRBJ1-5; tentative D call: TRBD1 (5 bases). TRBV6-7 qualifies as an ORF whose function is uncertain. The CDR3 runs 18 residues. Trimming took off 6 bases at V and 5 bases at J, with 26 bases between the two ends. The CDR3 DNA sequence: TGTGCCAGCAGCTACCCCCAGGGCCACCTTCTCCTATATCAGCCCCAGCATTTT. Protein sequence: CASSYPQGHLLLYQPQHF.

This clonotype has just one count. The chain carries TRBV11-2 and TRBJ2-7; possibly TRBD2 for D (6 bases). The CDR3 has 14 residues. Trimming stripped 5 bases from V and 0 bases from J, with 11 bases between. Germline V gene data show CDR1 as SGHAT and CDR2 as FQNNGV. The CDR3 nucleotides are TGTGCCAGCAGCCCGACTAGTCCCTCCTACGAGCAGTACTTC. This codes for CASSPTSPSYEQYF.